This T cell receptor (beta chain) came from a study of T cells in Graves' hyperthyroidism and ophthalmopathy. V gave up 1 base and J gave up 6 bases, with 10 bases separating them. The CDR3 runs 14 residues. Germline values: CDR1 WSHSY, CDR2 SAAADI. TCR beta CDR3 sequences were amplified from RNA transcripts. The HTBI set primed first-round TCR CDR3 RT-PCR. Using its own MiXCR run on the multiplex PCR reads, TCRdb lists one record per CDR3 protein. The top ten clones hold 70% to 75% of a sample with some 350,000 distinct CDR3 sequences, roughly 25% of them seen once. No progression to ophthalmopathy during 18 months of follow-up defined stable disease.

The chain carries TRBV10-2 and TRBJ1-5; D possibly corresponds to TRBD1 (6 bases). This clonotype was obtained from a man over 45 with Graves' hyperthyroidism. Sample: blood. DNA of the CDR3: TGCGCCAGCAGTGAGTTCGGGGGGCCTCAGCCCCAGCATTTT. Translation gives CASSEFGGPQPQHF.